These 18 T cell receptor beta chains were sequenced from one sample in a study of T-cell reconstitution after alpha-beta-depleted transplantation in children. Unique molecular identifiers were incorporated into the prepared TCRbeta library. Each CDR3 protein is one row after TCRdb ran MiXCR on the PCR reads. The table records 300,000 to 400,000 distinct CDR3 sequences, about 16% of them present only once. The sequences come from PBMCs, mostly from graft donor cells, collected 360 days after TCRalphabeta/CD19-depleted stem cell transplant. Source of these receptors: a male patient between 2 and 9 years old who had a stem cell transplant for acute lymphoblastic leukemia, so the T cells may come from the graft donor.

This clonotype occurred a few times. The chain is built from TRBV7-6 and TRBJ2-2, with D unclear. V lost 1 base, J lost 6 bases, and 6 bases lay in between. CDR1 is SGHVS, CDR2 FNYEAQ, per germline. This CDR3 region has 13 residues. The CDR3 bases are TGTGCCAGCAGCTTAGGGGATTCCGGGGAGCTGTTTTTT. This gives the protein CASSLGDSGELFF. The variable domain in full, with the rest retrieved from reference TRBV7-6 and TRBJ2-2, is GAGVSQSPRYKVTKRGQDVALRCDPISGHVSLYWYRQALGQGPEFLTYFNYEAQQDKSGLPNDRFSAERPEGSISTLTIQRTEQRDSAMYRCASSLGDSGELFFGEGSRLTVL.

This clonotype was counted between two and nine times. The chain couples TRBV7-6 to TRBJ1-2, with D possibly being TRBD1 (5 bases). V was pared by 6 bases and J by 1 base, with 24 bases between. The CDR3 has 18 residues. Germline V gene data show CDR1 as SGHVS and CDR2 as FNYEAQ. CDR3 loop: CASRLGPLADPDNYGYTF. The CDR3 nucleotides are TGTGCCAGCAGGCTGGGGCCATTAGCGGACCCTGATAACTATGGCTACACCTTC.

This rearrangement joins TRBV7-3 to TRBJ2-7; perhaps D is TRBD1 or TRBD2 (5 bases each). The CDR3 is 15 residues long. V lost 0 bases to trimming and J lost 2 bases, with 11 bases between them. CDR1 and CDR2 (germline): SGHTA, FQGTGA. The CDR3: CASSLTGDPAYEQYF. In DNA form, the CDR3 reads TGTGCCAGCAGCTTAACTGGGGACCCTGCCTACGAGCAGTACTTC.

The chain carries TRBV20-1 and TRBJ2-1, with D perhaps matching TRBD2 (5 bases). CDR1 and CDR2 (germline): DFQATT, SNEGSKA (reference sequence). This CDR3 has 16 amino acids. V lost 1 base and J 3 bases, leaving 16 bases between the germline ends. In DNA form, the CDR3 reads TGCAGTGCTAGAGTATCCCGGGGTAGTCTCTACAATGAGCAGTTCTTC. Translated, it gives CSARVSRGSLYNEQFF.

This clonotype was observed a few times. The chain couples TRBV20-1 to TRBJ2-7, with 8 bases fitting TRBD2. Per the germline V gene, CDR1 is DFQATT and CDR2 is SNEGSKA (reference sequence). V gave up 6 bases and J gave up 3 bases; unmatched junction bases: 10. CDR3 length: 14 amino acids. The CDR3 loop is CSATRTSTGYEQYF. CDR3 in DNA: TGCAGTGCAACCCGGACTAGCACAGGCTACGAGCAGTACTTC.

This clonotype was seen a few times. This CDR3 is CASSFFPGWNSNQPQHF. CDR3 nucleotides: TGCGCCAGCAGCTTCTTTCCAGGGTGGAATAGCAATCAGCCCCAGCATTTT. This rearrangement joins TRBV5-1 to TRBJ1-5; D might be TRBD1 (5 bases). The CDR3 consists of 17 residues. CDR1 SGHRS and CDR2 YFSETQ come from the germline V gene. Trimming removed 2 bases from V and 0 bases from J, with 15 bases in between.

This clonotype was picked up many times. The junction shows a germline mismatch at one end, possibly a read error. The chain links TRBV15 to TRBJ2-1; 15 bases are shared with TRBD2. The CDR3 length is 14 residues. Germline lookup yields CDR1 LNHNV and CDR2 YYDKDF (reference sequence). Here the CDR3 reads CATSRGTSGRGSWF. The CDR3, as DNA: TGTGCCACCAGCAGAGGGACTAGCGGGAGGGGCAGTTGGTTC.

This clonotype has ten or more counts. The V gene is TRBV5-1, the J gene TRBJ2-7; 16 bases map to TRBD2. V dropped 4 bases and J dropped 0; count of bases not matched to a gene: 7. CDR3 length: 18 amino acids. Germline-derived CDR1 and CDR2 are SGHRS and YFSETQ. The DNA for the CDR3 is TGCGCCAGCAGCCCTATGGGACTAGCGGGAGGGCCCTCCTACGAGCAGTACTTC. This codes for CASSPMGLAGGPSYEQYF.

The chain links TRBV7-2 to TRBJ2-5; TRBD1 agrees at 9 bases. Germline V gene data show CDR1 as SGHTA and CDR2 as FQGNSA. The CDR3 is 14 residues long. Losses at the gene ends were 2 bases for V and 7 bases for J; bases not matched to a gene: 5. Written as DNA, the CDR3 is TGTGCCAGCAGCTTACTGGGACAGGGTTCGACCCAGTACTTC. This sequence encodes CASSLLGQGSTQYF.

The table lists this clonotype with a few counts. The rearrangement joins TRBV19 to TRBJ2-1; maybe TRBD2 (5 bases). Germline values: CDR1 LNHDA, CDR2 SQIVND (reference sequence). The CDR3 runs 17 residues. The V end lost 4 bases, the J end lost 8 bases, and 24 bases lay between the germline ends. The CDR3, as DNA: TGTGCCAGTAGTAAGTTATTTGGGCAGGAGCGGCGAGATGAGCAGTTCTTC. It yields the protein CASSKLFGQERRDEQFF. The entire variable domain, with the rest obtained from reference TRBV19 and TRBJ2-1, is as follows: DGGITQSPKYLFRKEGQNVTLSCEQNLNHDAMYWYRQDPGQGLRLIYYSQIVNDFQKGDIAEGYSVSREKKESFPLTVTSAQKNPTAFYLCASSKLFGQERRDEQFFGPGTRLTVL.

The V and J genes are TRBV10-3 and TRBJ2-7; TRBD2 matches at 8 bases. The V and J ends lost 11 bases and 2 bases, in that order; junction bases with no gene match: 8. Germline V gene data show CDR1 as ENHRY and CDR2 as SYGVKD. This CDR3 spans 13 amino acids. The CDR3 here is CAAYSGETYEQYF. The CDR3 DNA follows: TGTGCCGCTTATAGCGGGGAGACCTACGAGCAGTACTTC.

This clonotype was counted many times. The rearrangement links TRBV6-5 to TRBJ2-3, with TRBD1 as a possible D gene (6 bases). V was cut by 7 bases and J by 0 bases, with 14 bases left in between. From germline, CDR1 is MNHEY and CDR2 SVGAGI. The CDR3 length is 15 residues. DNA of the CDR3: TGTGCCAGCACCCACCGGGACACTAGCACAGATACGCAGTATTTT. Translation gives CASTHRDTSTDTQYF.

This clonotype was observed a handful of times. An end of the junction differs from the germline gene, which may be a read error. This chain uses TRBV12-3 or TRBV12-4 with TRBJ1-4; D is ambiguous. There are 14 residues in the CDR3. The CDR3 is CASTPGLINEILFF. The DNA for the CDR3 is TGTGCCAGCACCCCGGGCCTAATTAATGAAATACTGTTTTTT.

This rearrangement joins TRBV12-3 or TRBV12-4 to TRBJ2-5; 9 bases match TRBD2. The CDR3 contains 15 residues. With 5 bases clipped from V and 5 bases from J, the junction kept 9 bases outside the gene matches. CDR3 DNA sequence: TGTGCCAGCAGTCCCTTTAGCGGGAGCAGCGAGACCCAGTACTTC. It is translated as CASSPFSGSSETQYF.

This clonotype was detected many times. The chain joins TRBV6-2 or TRBV6-3 to TRBJ2-5; 8 nucleotides align to TRBD2. This CDR3 region has 13 residues. The germline CDR1 and CDR2 sequences are MNHEY and SVGEGT. With V trimmed by 7 bases and J by 5 bases, 6 bases remained unmatched. In DNA, the CDR3 is TGTGCCAGCAACCGGGGGGGACGCGAGACCCAGTACTTC. Protein sequence: CASNRGGRETQYF.

This clonotype was seen repeatedly, ten times or more. This chain links TRBV10-3 with TRBJ2-2; D tentatively fits TRBD1 or TRBD2 (6 bases each). Trimming removed 3 bases from V and 5 bases from J, with 19 bases in between. The CDR3 is 17 amino acids. CDR1 is ENHRY, CDR2 SYGVKD, per germline. The CDR3 coding sequence is TGTGCCATCAGTGACCTTAAAAGGGGGGTGCGGACCGGGGAGCTGTTTTTT. Translation: CAISDLKRGVRTGELFF.

The chain couples TRBV7-9 to TRBJ1-4; D remains unclear. Per the germline V gene, CDR1 is SEHNR and CDR2 is FQNEAQ (reference sequence). This CDR3 has 15 amino acids. V was pared by 3 bases and J by 7 bases, with 15 bases between. In nucleotides, the CDR3 is TGTGCCAGCAGCTTTAACCGCGGCCTGATTGAAAAACTGTTTTTT. Its translation is CASSFNRGLIEKLFF.

CDR3 in DNA: TGTGCCAGCAGCGTAGACGGGATAGTCTCAGATACGCAGTATTTT. Translated, it gives CASSVDGIVSDTQYF. The chain recombines TRBV9 with TRBJ2-3; weak D call: TRBD2 (5 bases). Germline V gene lookup returns CDR1 SGDLS and CDR2 YYNGEE. There are 15 residues in the CDR3. V shed 0 bases and J shed 4 bases, with 12 bases lying between them.